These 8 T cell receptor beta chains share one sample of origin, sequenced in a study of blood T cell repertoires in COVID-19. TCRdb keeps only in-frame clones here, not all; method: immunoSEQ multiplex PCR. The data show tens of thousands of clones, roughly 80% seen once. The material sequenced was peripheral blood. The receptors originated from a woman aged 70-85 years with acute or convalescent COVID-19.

The CDR3 bases are TGTGCCACCAGCGATAGAGGGGGAATCACCTACGAGCAGTACTTC. It translates to CATSDRGGITYEQYF. The chain uses TRBV15 and TRBJ2-7; TRBD1 might be the D (6 bases). The CDR3 has 15 residues. Germline V CDR1 and CDR2: LNHNV, YYDKDF (reference sequence). V shed 5 bases and J shed 2 bases, with 16 bases lying between them.

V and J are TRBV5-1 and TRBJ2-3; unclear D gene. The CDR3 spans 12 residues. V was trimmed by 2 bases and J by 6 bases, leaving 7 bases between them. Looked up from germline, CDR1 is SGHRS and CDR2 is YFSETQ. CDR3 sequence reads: CASSFNGDTQYF. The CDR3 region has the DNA TGCGCCAGCAGCTTCAATGGCGATACGCAGTATTTT.

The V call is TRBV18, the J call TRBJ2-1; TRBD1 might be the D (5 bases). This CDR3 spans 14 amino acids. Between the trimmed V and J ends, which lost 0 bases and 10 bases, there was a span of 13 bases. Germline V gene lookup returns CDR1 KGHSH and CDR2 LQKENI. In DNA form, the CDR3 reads TGTGCCAGCTCACCACCGGCTAGGGGTAGGGAGCAGTTCTTC. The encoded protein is CASSPPARGREQFF.

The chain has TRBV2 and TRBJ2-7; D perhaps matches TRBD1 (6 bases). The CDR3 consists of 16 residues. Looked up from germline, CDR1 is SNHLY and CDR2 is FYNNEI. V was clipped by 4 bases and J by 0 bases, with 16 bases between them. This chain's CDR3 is CASSGGLAPLSYEQYF. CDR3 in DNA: TGTGCCAGCAGTGGGGGGCTAGCACCTCTCTCCTACGAGCAGTACTTC.

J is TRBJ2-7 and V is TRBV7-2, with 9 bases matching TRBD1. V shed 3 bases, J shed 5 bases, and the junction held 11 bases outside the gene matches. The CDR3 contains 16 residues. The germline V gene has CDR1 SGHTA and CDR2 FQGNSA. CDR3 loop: CASSFQIDRGIDEQYF. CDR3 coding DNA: TGTGCCAGCAGCTTTCAAATTGACAGGGGGATCGACGAGCAGTACTTC.

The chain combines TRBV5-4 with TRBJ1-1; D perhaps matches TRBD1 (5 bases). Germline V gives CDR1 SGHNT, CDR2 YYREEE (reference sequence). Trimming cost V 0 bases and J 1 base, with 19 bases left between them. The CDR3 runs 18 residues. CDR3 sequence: CASSLDLRVSPSNTEAFF. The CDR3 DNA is TGTGCCAGCAGCTTGGATCTCAGGGTAAGCCCATCGAACACTGAAGCTTTCTTT. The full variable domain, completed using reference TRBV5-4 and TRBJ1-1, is ETGVTQSPTHLIKTRGQQVTLRCSSQSGHNTVSWYQQALGQGPQFIFQYYREEENGRGNFPPRFSGLQFPNYSSELNVNALELDDSALYLCASSLDLRVSPSNTEAFFGQGTRLTVV.

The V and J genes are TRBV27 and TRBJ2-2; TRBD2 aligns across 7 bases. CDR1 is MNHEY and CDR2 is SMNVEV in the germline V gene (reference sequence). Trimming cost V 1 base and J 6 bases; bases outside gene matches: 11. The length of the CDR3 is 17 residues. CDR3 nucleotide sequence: TGTGCCAGCAGTTTATTAAGACTAGCCGCTTCTCCCGGGGAGCTGTTTTTT. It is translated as CASSLLRLAASPGELFF.

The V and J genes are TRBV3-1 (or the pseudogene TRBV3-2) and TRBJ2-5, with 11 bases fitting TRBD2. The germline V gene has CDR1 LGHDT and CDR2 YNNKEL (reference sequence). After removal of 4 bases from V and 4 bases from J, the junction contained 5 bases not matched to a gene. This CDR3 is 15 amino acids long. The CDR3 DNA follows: TGTGCCAGCAGCCCACTAGCGGGGGTTAGAGAGACCCAGTACTTC. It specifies CASSPLAGVRETQYF.